The T cell receptor (beta chain) described here comes from a study of early T cells in non-severe SARS-CoV-2 infection (dated by TCRdb to 2020 to 2022). About the investigation overall: TCR sequencing used bulk RNA from unsorted whole blood, so alpha and beta chains could not be paired.

General conclusions and limits of the study: VDJdb matching was skewed toward anti-spike CD8 responses and likely underestimated virus-specific expansions, missing private and CD4 specificities.

This clonotype was observed a handful of times. Its antigen is currently not known. One base away there is no much larger clone; base qualities are not given. The protocol used for the library was 5' RACE. Instrument on record: NextSeq 500. To correct for sequencing error and PCR bias, the TCR library protocol tagged individual cDNA molecules with unique molecular identifiers. Both TCR alpha and beta chains were sequenced, and tight co-correlation was observed between alpha and beta sequence abundances in each sample. From the authors' description of their analysis: Decombinator V4 was used to perform V gene, J gene and CDR3 annotation of TCR sequences. TCRs were defined as expanded if a significant change between any two time points was detected under a Poisson model with p below 0.0001. TCR abundances were normalised to the total number of TCRs sequenced per sample and expressed as counts per million. VDJdb, accessed 1 November 2021, was searched for CMV, EBV and SARS-CoV-2 annotated TCRs, excluding TCRs annotated for multiple antigens. The public reads were reprocessed in TCRdb via fastp at Q25 and MiXCR, keeping in-frame beta chains. CDR3 protein sequences are deduplicated, and each keeps its most common genes and DNA. None of the V and J calls come from the authors' own analysis; TCRdb made them. The sample table holds tens of thousands of distinct CDR3 sequences, of which around 13% were seen once. About 8% of the sample belongs to the ten largest clones.

A case-control design nested within a healthcare worker cohort in London, UK, was used, with weekly nasopharyngeal swab PCR tests and blood sampling performed. Healthcare workers were recruited during the week of the UK lockdown, between 23 and 31 March 2020, and followed weekly for up to about 15 weeks. Input material: whole blood. This receptor was obtained from an adult who was a healthcare worker with PCR-confirmed SARS-CoV-2 infection or an uninfected control (not recorded which).

This receptor has the CDR3 CASSLPRAQETQYF. The sequence in DNA is TGTGCCAGCAGTCTTCCCCGGGCCCAAGAGACCCAGTACTTC. The rearranged segments are TRBV28 and TRBJ2-5, with no D gene named confidently. The CDR3 runs 14 amino acids, cysteine and phenylalanine included. The DNA shown is the 42-base CDR3, in frame from base 1. The junction carries 11 bases between V and J, which are trimmed by 5 bases and 1 base respectively. Taken from the germline V gene, the CDR1 and CDR2 loops are MDHEN and SYDVKM.